The 15 T cell receptor beta chains in this list originate from one sample, sequenced in a study of post-analysis software for immune sequencing data. Unique molecular identifiers featured in each of the TCR beta cDNA libraries. One entry per CDR3 protein results from TCRdb running MiXCR on the PCR reads. The sample includes roughly 600,000 distinct CDR3 sequences, roughly 45% of them seen just once. General study results and limits: Several TRBV segments, TRBV5-6, TRBV5-1 and TRBV20-1 among them, were found more frequent in patients than controls.

Antigen specificity for these receptors is unknown. The sequencing sample was made of blood. All receptors come from a girl aged 5 to 17 with multiple sclerosis.

The chain employs TRBV7-2 and TRBJ1-6; 10 bases are a match to TRBD1. Germline V gene lookup returns CDR1 SGHTA and CDR2 FQGNSA. The CDR3 extends over 16 amino acids. With 9 bases clipped from V and 7 bases from J, the junction kept 12 bases outside the gene matches. The CDR3 region has the DNA TGTGCCAGTCCGAATCCGGGACAGGGGCGGAATTCACCCCTCCACTTT. It specifies CASPNPGQGRNSPLHF.

The gene calls are TRBV12-3 or TRBV12-4 and TRBJ1-1; TRBD1 agrees at 7 bases. The CDR3 is made up of 15 amino acids. Trimming cost V 3 bases and J 0 bases; bases outside gene matches: 4. CDR3 nucleotide sequence: TGTGCCAGCAGTTTCCAGGGGGGACTGAACACTGAAGCTTTCTTT. It translates to CASSFQGGLNTEAFF.

This chain links TRBV4-1 with TRBJ2-4; no firm D call. The tail of the sequence fits TRBJ2-7 better, so the J call may be wrong. CDR1 and CDR2 (germline): MGHRA, YSYEKL. The length of the CDR3 is 13 residues. In nucleotides, the CDR3 is TGCGCCAGCAGCCAAGAATCGGGCTACGAGCAGTACTTC. This codes for CASSQESGYEQYF.

The chain uses TRBV7-2 and TRBJ2-3; D unresolved. The germline V and J ends were trimmed by 5 bases and 0 bases, with 12 bases remaining between them. This CDR3 contains 15 residues. CDR1 is SGHTA and CDR2 is FQGNSA in the germline V gene. CDR3 residues: CASSILAKSTDTQYF. For the CDR3, the DNA is TGTGCCAGCAGCATATTAGCCAAAAGCACAGATACGCAGTATTTT.

The chain combines TRBV6-2 or TRBV6-3 with TRBJ2-5; 9 nucleotides agree with TRBD2. The J call could be wrong; TRBJ2-7 is a better fit for the DNA end. There are 13 residues in the CDR3. The germline V gene encodes CDR1 MNHEY and CDR2 SVGEGT. CDR3 sequence: CASSYSGSNEQYF. The CDR3 nucleotides read TGTGCCAGCAGCTATAGCGGGAGTAACGAGCAGTACTTC.

V usage is TRBV20-1 and J usage is TRBJ2-1, with 8 bases that match TRBD2. Unmatched junction bases numbered 2, after V lost 6 bases and J lost 4 bases. The CDR3 contains 12 residues. The germline V gene has CDR1 DFQATT and CDR2 SNEGSKA (reference sequence). The CDR3 DNA reads as TGCAGTGCCGGGGGGGGGTACAATGAGCAGTTCTTC. This codes for CSAGGGYNEQFF.

J is TRBJ2-7 and V is TRBV4-1, with D possibly being TRBD1 or TRBD2 (7 bases each). This CDR3 comprises 16 residues. The germline V and J ends were trimmed by 0 bases and 0 bases, with 12 bases remaining between them. Germline V gene lookup returns CDR1 MGHRA and CDR2 YSYEKL. Here the CDR3 reads CASSQEGGDSSYEQYF. The CDR3 DNA sequence: TGCGCCAGCAGCCAAGAAGGGGGGGACAGCTCCTACGAGCAGTACTTC.

This clonotype turned up a few times. The chain is built from TRBV12-3 or TRBV12-4 and TRBJ2-1; 10 bases fit TRBD2. Trimming took 8 bases from V and 4 from J; bases not matched to a gene: 8. The CDR3 consists of 15 residues. CDR3 sequence: CASLKAGGPYNEQFF. In DNA form, the CDR3 reads TGTGCCAGCCTCAAAGCGGGGGGGCCGTACAATGAGCAGTTCTTC.

This clonotype was seen only a few times. The CDR3 region has the DNA TGTGCCAGCAGCTCTGAGAACACTGAAGCTTTCTTT. Its protein is CASSSENTEAFF. The rearrangement joins TRBV11-3 to TRBJ1-1; D ambiguous. This CDR3 spans 12 amino acids. V was pared by 4 bases and J by 1 base, with 4 bases between. Looked up from germline, CDR1 is SGHNT and CDR2 is YENEEA.

This clonotype was observed a handful of times. Here the CDR3 reads CSAKGGDTGELFF. DNA of the CDR3: TGCAGTGCTAAGGGGGGGGACACCGGGGAGCTGTTTTTT. This chain joins TRBV20-1 and TRBJ2-2; tentatively, D is TRBD2 (7 bases). Germline V gives CDR1 DFQATT, CDR2 SNEGSKA (reference sequence). V was pared by 4 bases and J by 3 bases, with 9 bases between. CDR3 size: 13 residues.

This rearrangement joins TRBV18 to TRBJ1-2, with a possible D match to TRBD1 (5 bases). Germline V lookup: CDR1 KGHSH, CDR2 LQKENI. This CDR3 region has 16 residues. V was pared by 0 bases and J by 7 bases, with 18 bases between. CDR3 residues: CASSPPNFSGTIGYTF. CDR3 DNA sequence: TGTGCCAGCTCACCACCAAATTTCTCCGGGACGATTGGCTACACCTTC.

CDR3 loop: CSASEGNSNQPQHF. The CDR3 region has the DNA TGCAGTGCTAGCGAGGGCAACAGCAATCAGCCCCAGCATTTT. V gene TRBV20-1 combines with J gene TRBJ1-5; no definite D call. The CDR3 totals 14 residues. The ends were cut back, 3 bases at V and 1 base at J, with 10 bases in the middle. Germline-derived CDR1 and CDR2 are DFQATT and SNEGSKA (reference sequence).

This clonotype was seen only a few times. CDR3 sequence reads: CAITLDIREGGYTF. The CDR3 DNA is TGTGCCATCACCTTGGACATTCGGGAAGGGGGCTACACCTTC. V gene TRBV10-3 combines with J gene TRBJ1-2, with D maybe TRBD1 (5 bases). Germline V gene data show CDR1 as ENHRY and CDR2 as SYGVKD. The CDR3 extends over 14 amino acids. V lost 7 bases, J lost 8 bases, and 20 bases lay in between.

The chain uses TRBV29-1 and TRBJ1-1; D ambiguous. V dropped 3 bases and J dropped 5 bases, with 16 bases sitting between them. Germline V lookup: CDR1 SQVTM, CDR2 ANQGSEA. The CDR3 loop spans 14 amino acids. The CDR3 is CSVDGQRSVTEAFF. DNA of the CDR3: TGCAGCGTTGACGGCCAGAGGTCGGTTACTGAAGCTTTCTTT.

The chain employs TRBV7-9 and TRBJ1-1; TRBD1 might be the D (5 bases). V was clipped by 2 bases and J by 1 base, with 20 bases between them. Germline loops: CDR1 SEHNR, CDR2 FQNEAQ (reference sequence). The CDR3 contains 18 residues. The CDR3 here is CASSLIQGGSFGNTEAFF. DNA of the CDR3: TGTGCCAGCAGCTTAATCCAGGGCGGATCGTTTGGGAACACTGAAGCTTTCTTT.